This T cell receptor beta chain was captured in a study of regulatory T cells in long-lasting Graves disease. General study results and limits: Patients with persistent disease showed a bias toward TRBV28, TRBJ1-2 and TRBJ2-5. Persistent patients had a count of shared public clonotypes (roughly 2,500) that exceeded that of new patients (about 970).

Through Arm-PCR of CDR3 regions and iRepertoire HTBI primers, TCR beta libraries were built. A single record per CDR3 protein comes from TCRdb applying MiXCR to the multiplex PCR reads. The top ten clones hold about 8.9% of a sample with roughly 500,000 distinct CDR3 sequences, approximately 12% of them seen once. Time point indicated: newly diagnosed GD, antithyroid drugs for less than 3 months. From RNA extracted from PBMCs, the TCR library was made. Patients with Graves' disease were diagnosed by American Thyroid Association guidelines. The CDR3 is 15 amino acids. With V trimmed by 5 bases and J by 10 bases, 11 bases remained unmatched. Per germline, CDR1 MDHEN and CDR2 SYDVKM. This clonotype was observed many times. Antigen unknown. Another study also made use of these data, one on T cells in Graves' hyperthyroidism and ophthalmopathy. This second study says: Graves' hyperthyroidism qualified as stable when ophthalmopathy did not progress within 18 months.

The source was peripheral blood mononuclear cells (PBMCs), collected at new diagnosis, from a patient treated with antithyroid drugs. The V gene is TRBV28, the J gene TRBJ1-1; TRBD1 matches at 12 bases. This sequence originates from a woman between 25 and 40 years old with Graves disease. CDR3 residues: CASSVDGTGGLIAFF. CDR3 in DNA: TGTGCCAGCAGTGTAGATGGGACAGGGGGCCTAATAGCTTTCTTT.